This T cell receptor beta chain was observed in a study of identical twins. A note on this clonotype: Its target is not known.

Template switching added a universal primer binding site, and final cDNA carried unique molecular identifiers. One entry per CDR3 protein results from TCRdb running MiXCR on the 5' RACE reads. The table lists 1.5 million to 2 million distinct CDR3 sequences, about 31% of them singletons. The study's findings and limits: Analyses based on zero insertions could be partly confounded by invariant MAIT and iNKT cells. The more abundant beta clonotypes in cord blood had fewer insertions, and memory repertoires did not show this. Rather than following the same donors, the conclusions depended on cross-sectional statistical analysis.

Specimen: cord blood. The receptor was derived from a newborn girl in good health.

This chain's CDR3 is CAISAVGMNTEAFF. CDR3 nucleotide sequence: TGTGCCATCAGTGCCGTCGGGATGAACACTGAAGCTTTCTTT. This chain joins TRBV10-3 and TRBJ1-1, with D hard to call. The CDR3 loop spans 14 amino acids. Trimming removed 4 bases from V and 0 bases from J, with 9 bases in between. Per the germline V gene, CDR1 is ENHRY and CDR2 is SYGVKD.